Listed here is a single TCR beta chain. The antigen remains undetermined. This record comes from a study of identifying expanded T cells in peripheral blood. Study conclusions and caveats: Across healthy donors, higher total template counts meant significantly greater roughly 2-week count variance.

TCRdb keeps only in-frame clones here, not all; method: immunoSEQ multiplex PCR. In the table there are around 130,000 clones, 70% to 90% of which are singletons. The germline CDR1 and CDR2 sequences are LGHNA and YSLEER. V was pared by 7 bases and J by 1 base, with 1 base of the junction left unmatched. The CDR3 is 13 residues long. The chain has TRBV4-3 and TRBJ1-1, with 9 positions matching TRBD1. The sequencing input was blood. This clonotype originated in a person aged 18-69 years in good health. The CDR3 nucleotides read TGCGCCAGCAAGGGACAGGGGAACACTGAAGCTTTCTTT. Protein: CASKGQGNTEAFF.